Listed below are T cell receptor beta chains from one sample, sequenced in a study of T cell repertoires in cytomegalovirus infection. From the reads, TCRdb called clonotypes with MiXCR, one entry per CDR3 protein. This sample has about half a million distinct CDR3 sequences; more than 30% occur once, and the top ten carry under 20%. Antigens of these TCRs are unknown. The source material was cultured PBMCs, sampled from culture after CMV antigen stimulation. The receptors were gathered from a human donor in good health (CMV status not recorded). Some clones in this sample may be carry-over from other donors' samples. Each CDR3 is given with its conserved first and last residue. A D gene is named only where the DNA matches it firmly. The size of a clone is reported for some rows only, either as once, few or many, or as a class for expanded clones.

length,V,J,size,D,CDR3,DNA
16,TRBV7-2,TRBJ1-5,many,.,CASSLGSANSNQPQHF,TGTGCCAGCAGCTTAGGGTCGGCGAATAGCAATCAGCCCCAGCATTTT
15,TRBV7-6,TRBJ1-3,few,.,CASSLFQGAGNTIYF,TGTGCCAGCAGCTTATTTCAGGGTGCTGGAAACACCATATATTTT
16,TRBV27,TRBJ2-5,.,.,CASSPRVGGSLETQYF,TGTGCCAGCAGTCCCCGGGTGGGAGGCTCTTTGGAGACCCAGTACTTC
14,TRBV29-1,TRBJ2-3,.,.,CSVEGASSTDTQYF,TGCAGCGTTGAAGGGGCGTCTAGCACAGATACGCAGTATTTT
15,TRBV19,TRBJ1-2,.,TRBD1,CASKIRGQGAFGYTF,TGTGCCAGTAAAATCCGGGGACAGGGGGCTTTCGGCTACACCTTC
19,TRBV3-1,TRBJ2-4,.,TRBD2,CASSQGGGAGDLAKNIQYF,TGTGCCAGCAGCCAAGGCGGGGGGGCGGGAGATTTAGCCAAAAACATTCAGTACTTC
15,TRBV7-9,TRBJ2-3,few,.,CASSLAQGSTDTQYF,TGTGCCAGCAGCTTAGCTCAGGGGAGCACAGATACGCAGTATTTT
15,TRBV4-3,TRBJ2-2,many,.,CASSQDQGSTGELFF,TGCGCCAGCAGCCAAGATCAGGGGAGTACCGGGGAGCTGTTTTTT
16,TRBV4-3,TRBJ1-6,few,.,CASSQDPQGRNSPLHF,TGCGCCAGCAGCCAAGATCCTCAGGGGCGGAATTCACCCCTCCACTTT
19,TRBV6-1,TRBJ2-5,.,TRBD2,CASSERGLAGGMRQETQYF,TGTGCCAGCAGTGAAAGGGGACTAGCGGGAGGGATGAGGCAAGAGACCCAGTACTTC
13,TRBV29-1,TRBJ2-2,.,TRBD2,CSGRLAETGELFF,TGCAGCGGTCGACTAGCGGAAACCGGGGAGCTGTTTTTT
15,TRBV2,TRBJ1-2,.,TRBD1,CASSGGQGAYSGYTF,TGTGCCAGCAGTGGGGGACAGGGGGCCTATAGTGGCTACACCTTC
13,TRBV4-1,TRBJ2-7,few,.,CASSQVTAYEQYF,TGCGCCAGCAGCCAAGTTACCGCCTACGAGCAGTACTTC
12,TRBV7-2,TRBJ1-3,few,.,CASSPYSGTIYF,TGTGCCAGCAGCCCGTACAGTGGCACCATATATTTT
15,TRBV18,TRBJ2-7,.,TRBD2,CASSPPGRGAYEQYF,TGTGCCAGCTCACCCCCCGGGAGGGGAGCATACGAGCAGTACTTC
16,TRBV12-3/TRBV12-4,TRBJ2-3,.,.,CASSSHGGSGTDTQYF,TGTGCCAGCAGTTCCCACGGAGGCAGTGGGACAGATACGCAGTATTTT
13,TRBV7-8,TRBJ1-5,many,.,CATQGLRNQPQHF,TGTGCCACCCAGGGGTTGAGGAATCAGCCCCAGCATTTT
15,TRBV7-2,TRBJ2-5,many,TRBD2,CASSGTAGGRETQYF,TGTGCCAGCAGCGGGACGGCGGGAGGGAGAGAGACCCAGTACTTC
15,TRBV6-6,TRBJ2-7,.,.,CASRGTLGISYEQYF,TGTGCCAGCAGAGGCACACTGGGAATCTCCTACGAGCAGTACTTC
11,TRBV29-1,TRBJ1-2,.,TRBD1,CSVGTGLGYTF,TGCAGCGTTGGGACAGGGTTAGGCTACACCTTC
13,TRBV4-1,TRBJ1-3,.,.,CASSQELGNTIYF,TGCGCCAGCAGCCAAGAGCTAGGAAACACCATATATTTT
14,TRBV20-1,TRBJ1-1,.,TRBD1,CSARLGGPNTEAFF,TGCAGTGCTAGGTTAGGGGGCCCGAACACTGAAGCTTTCTTT
8,TRBV29-1,TRBJ1-2,.,.,CSVGGYTF,TGCAGCGTTGGGGGCTACACCTTC
13,TRBV28,TRBJ1-6,.,.,CASNEQVNSPLHF,TGTGCCAGCAACGAGCAGGTTAATTCACCCCTCCACTTT
12,TRBV20-1,TRBJ2-5,few,TRBD1,CSAPDRSGTQYF,TGCAGTGCCCCGGACAGGTCAGGGACCCAGTACTTC
12,TRBV28,TRBJ1-4,.,.,CASFSTNEKLFF,TGTGCCAGCTTTTCGACTAATGAAAAACTGTTTTTT
15,TRBV4-2,TRBJ2-3,.,.,CASSQTRTTPDTQYF,TGTGCCAGCAGCCAAACACGGACTACCCCAGATACGCAGTATTTT
15,TRBV29-1,TRBJ2-2,.,TRBD1,CSAFGTGLGNGELFF,TGCAGCGCTTTCGGGACAGGGCTTGGTAACGGGGAGCTGTTTTTT
14,TRBV12-3/TRBV12-4,TRBJ1-5,.,TRBD1,CASSLLDRGQPQHF,TGTGCCAGCAGTCTATTGGACAGGGGACAGCCCCAGCATTTT
11,TRBV6-5,TRBJ2-3,few,.,CASSYQSTQYF,TGTGCCAGCAGTTACCAGTCTACGCAGTATTTT
13,TRBV19,TRBJ2-1,.,.,CASSNPPGDEQFF,TGTGCCAGTAGTAATCCCCCCGGGGATGAGCAGTTCTTC
14,TRBV6-6,TRBJ2-2,.,TRBD2,CATRTSGNTGELFF,TGTGCCACCCGGACTAGCGGCAACACCGGGGAGCTGTTTTTT
15,TRBV12-3/TRBV12-4,TRBJ2-5,few,TRBD2,CASSQRASGQETQYF,TGTGCCAGCTCGCAAAGGGCTAGCGGCCAAGAGACCCAGTACTTC
13,TRBV6-5,TRBJ2-7,.,TRBD2,CASSYSGGGEQYF,TGTGCCAGCAGTTACTCGGGGGGGGGCGAGCAGTACTTC
16,TRBV15,TRBJ2-1,.,TRBD2,CATSRSGTSGNNEQFF,TGTGCCACCAGCAGATCCGGGACTAGCGGAAACAATGAGCAGTTCTTC
18,TRBV7-6,TRBJ2-5,.,.,CASSLGSLWSGGKETQYF,TGTGCCAGCAGCTTAGGTTCTCTTTGGTCCGGAGGAAAAGAGACCCAGTACTTC
17,TRBV12-3/TRBV12-4,TRBJ2-1,few,.,CASSPPGLASSYNEQFF,TGTGCCAGCAGTCCTCCGGGACTCGCGAGCTCCTACAATGAGCAGTTCTTC
15,TRBV7-9,TRBJ1-1,few,.,CASSLATRMNTEAFF,TGTGCCAGCAGCTTAGCTACGCGGATGAACACTGAAGCTTTCTTT
13,TRBV9,TRBJ1-2,.,.,CASSPHLEDGYTF,TGTGCCAGCAGCCCACACTTGGAGGATGGCTACACCTTC
13,TRBV24-1,TRBJ1-2,few,TRBD1,CATSERTGDGYTF,TGTGCCACCAGTGAAAGGACAGGGGATGGCTACACCTTC
14,TRBV7-9,TRBJ1-1,many,.,CASSRSEGNTEAFF,TGTGCCAGCAGCCGGAGTGAGGGGAACACTGAAGCTTTCTTT
17,TRBV12-3/TRBV12-4,TRBJ2-1,few,TRBD2,CASSYGLAGASDNEQFF,TGTGCCAGCAGTTACGGACTAGCGGGTGCCTCTGACAATGAGCAGTTCTTC
16,TRBV19,TRBJ2-2,many,TRBD1,CASSIDLRGQTGELFF,TGTGCCAGTAGTATAGATCTAAGGGGGCAAACCGGGGAGCTGTTTTTT
16,TRBV11-2,TRBJ2-2,few,.,CASSSGAVRRVGELFF,TGTGCCAGCAGCTCCGGGGCTGTACGGAGGGTAGGGGAGCTGTTTTTT
16,TRBV7-2,TRBJ2-1,few,TRBD2,CASSRTSGLAGGMQFF,TGTGCCAGCAGCCGAACTTCAGGACTAGCGGGAGGAATGCAGTTCTTC
16,TRBV19,TRBJ2-7,.,TRBD2,CASSGPGLAATHEQYF,TGTGCCAGTAGTGGGCCGGGACTAGCGGCGACCCACGAGCAGTACTTC
13,TRBV28,TRBJ1-5,few,.,CASSERANQPQHF,TGTGCCAGCAGTGAAAGGGCCAATCAGCCCCAGCATTTT
15,TRBV6-1,TRBJ2-3,.,TRBD2,CASSESGGSADTQYF,TGTGCCAGCAGTGAAAGCGGGGGCAGCGCAGATACGCAGTATTTT